This TCR beta chain was identified during a study of regulatory T cells in long-lasting Graves disease. Sequencing libraries for TCR beta were prepared with iRepertoire HTBI primers and Arm-PCR of CDR3 regions. MiXCR, applied by TCRdb to the multiplex PCR reads, yields one record per CDR3 protein. The sample yields some 280,000 distinct CDR3 sequences, roughly a fifth seen once. The sample's time point: persistent/refractory GD, antithyroid drugs over 5 years with positive TRAb. RNA from PBMCs was the source of the TCR library. This specimen was peripheral blood mononuclear cells (PBMCs), taken when the disease was refractory, from a patient treated with antithyroid drugs. The receptor's source is a female donor with Graves disease.

The CDR3 protein is CASSLETSRFSNQPQHF. CDR3 nucleotide sequence: TGTGCCAGCAGCTTAGAAACCTCCAGGTTCAGCAATCAGCCCCAGCATTTT. The V call is TRBV11-3, the J call TRBJ1-5, with no clear D. The germline V and J ends were trimmed by 0 bases and 1 base, with 13 bases remaining between them. Germline assignment: CDR1 SGHNT and CDR2 YENEEA. This CDR3 contains 17 residues.